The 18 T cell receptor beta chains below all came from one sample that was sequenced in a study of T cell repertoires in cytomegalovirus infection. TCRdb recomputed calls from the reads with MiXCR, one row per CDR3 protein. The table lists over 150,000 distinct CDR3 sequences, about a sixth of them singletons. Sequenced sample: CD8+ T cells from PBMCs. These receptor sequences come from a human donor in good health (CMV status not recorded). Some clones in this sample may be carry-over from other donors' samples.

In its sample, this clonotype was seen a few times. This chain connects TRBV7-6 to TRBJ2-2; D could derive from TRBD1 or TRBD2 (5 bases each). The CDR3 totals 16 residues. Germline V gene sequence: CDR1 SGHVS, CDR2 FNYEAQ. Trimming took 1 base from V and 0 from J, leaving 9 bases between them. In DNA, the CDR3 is TGTGCCAGCAGCTTAGTCGAGGGGCCGAACACCGGGGAGCTGTTTTTT. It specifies CASSLVEGPNTGELFF.

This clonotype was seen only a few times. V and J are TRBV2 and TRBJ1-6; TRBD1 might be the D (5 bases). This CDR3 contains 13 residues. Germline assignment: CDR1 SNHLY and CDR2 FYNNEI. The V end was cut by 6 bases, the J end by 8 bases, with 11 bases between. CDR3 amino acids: CASSWGGYSPLHF. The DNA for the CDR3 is TGTGCCAGCAGCTGGGGGGGTTATTCACCCCTCCACTTT.

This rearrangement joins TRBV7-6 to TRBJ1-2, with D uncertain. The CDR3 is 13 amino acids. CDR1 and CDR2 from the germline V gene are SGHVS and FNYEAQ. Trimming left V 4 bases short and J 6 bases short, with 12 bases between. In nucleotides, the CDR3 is TGTGCCAGCAGCTCTTGGGAAAACGATGGCTACACCTTC. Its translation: CASSSWENDGYTF.

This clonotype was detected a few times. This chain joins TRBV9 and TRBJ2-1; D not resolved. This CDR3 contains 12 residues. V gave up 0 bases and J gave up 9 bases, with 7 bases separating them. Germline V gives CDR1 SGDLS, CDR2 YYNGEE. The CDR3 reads CASSVGGSEQFF. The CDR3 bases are TGTGCCAGCAGCGTAGGAGGATCTGAGCAGTTCTTC.

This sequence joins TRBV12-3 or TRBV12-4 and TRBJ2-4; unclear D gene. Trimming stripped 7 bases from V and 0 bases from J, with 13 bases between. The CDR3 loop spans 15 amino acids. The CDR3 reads CASNSAGVAKNIQYF. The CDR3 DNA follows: TGTGCCAGCAATTCAGCCGGCGTAGCCAAAAACATTCAGTACTTC.

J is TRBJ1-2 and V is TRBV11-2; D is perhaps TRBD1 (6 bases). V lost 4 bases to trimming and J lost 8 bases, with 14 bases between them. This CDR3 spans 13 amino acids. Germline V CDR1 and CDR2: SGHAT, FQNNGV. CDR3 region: CASSSTGHHGYTF. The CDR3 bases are TGTGCCAGCAGCTCTACAGGGCATCACGGCTACACCTTC.

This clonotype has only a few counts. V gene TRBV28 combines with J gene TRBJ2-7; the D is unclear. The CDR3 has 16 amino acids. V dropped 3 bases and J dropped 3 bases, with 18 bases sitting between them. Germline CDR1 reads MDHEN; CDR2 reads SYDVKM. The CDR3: CASSLTLGWQDYEQYF. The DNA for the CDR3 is TGTGCCAGCAGTTTGACCCTAGGGTGGCAGGACTACGAGCAGTACTTC.

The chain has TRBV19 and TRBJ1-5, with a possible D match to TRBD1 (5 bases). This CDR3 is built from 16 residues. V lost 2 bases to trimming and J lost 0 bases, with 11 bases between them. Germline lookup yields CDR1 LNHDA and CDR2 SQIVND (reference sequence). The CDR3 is CASSIMAGSSNQPQHF. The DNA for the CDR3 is TGTGCCAGTAGTATAATGGCAGGGAGTAGCAATCAGCCCCAGCATTTT.

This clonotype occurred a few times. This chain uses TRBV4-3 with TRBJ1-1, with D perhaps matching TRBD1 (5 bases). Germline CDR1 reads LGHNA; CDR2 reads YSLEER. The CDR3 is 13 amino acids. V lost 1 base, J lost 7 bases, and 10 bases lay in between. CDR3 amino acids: CASSQGGGDEAFF. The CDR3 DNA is TGCGCCAGCAGCCAAGGGGGGGGAGATGAAGCTTTCTTT.

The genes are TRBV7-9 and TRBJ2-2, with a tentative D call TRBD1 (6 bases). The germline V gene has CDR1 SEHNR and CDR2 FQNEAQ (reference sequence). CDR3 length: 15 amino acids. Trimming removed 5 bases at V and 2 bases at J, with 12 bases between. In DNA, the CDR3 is TGTGCCAGCAGCCCCGGGACAAAAAACACCGGGGAGCTGTTTTTT. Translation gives CASSPGTKNTGELFF.

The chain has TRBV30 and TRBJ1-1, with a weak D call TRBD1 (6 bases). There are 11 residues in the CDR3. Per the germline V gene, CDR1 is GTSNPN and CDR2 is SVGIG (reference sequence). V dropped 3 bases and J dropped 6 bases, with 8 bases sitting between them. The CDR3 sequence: CAWRGGAEAFF. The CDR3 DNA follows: TGTGCCTGGAGAGGGGGTGCTGAAGCTTTCTTT.

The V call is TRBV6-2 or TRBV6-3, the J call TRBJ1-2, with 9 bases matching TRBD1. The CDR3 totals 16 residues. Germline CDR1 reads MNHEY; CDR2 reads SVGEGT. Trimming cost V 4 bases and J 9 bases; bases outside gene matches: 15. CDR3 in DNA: TGTGCCAGCAGTTCCGTCCCGGGACAGGGACCTGGGAGCTACACCTTC. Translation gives CASSSVPGQGPGSYTF.

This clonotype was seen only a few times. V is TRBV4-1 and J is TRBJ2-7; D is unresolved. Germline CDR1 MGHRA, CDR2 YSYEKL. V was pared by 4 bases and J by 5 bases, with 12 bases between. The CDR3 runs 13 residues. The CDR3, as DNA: TGCGCCAGCAGCCTCGGTGAGCAGGACGAGCAGTACTTC. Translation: CASSLGEQDEQYF.

CDR3 sequence reads: CASSFGGIREQFF. CDR3 DNA sequence: TGTGCCAGCAGTTTTGGGGGCATTCGCGAGCAGTTCTTC. J is TRBJ2-1 and V is TRBV28, with D tentatively TRBD1 (6 bases). Trimming left V 3 bases short and J 10 bases short, with 13 bases between. This CDR3 region has 13 residues. Germline assignment: CDR1 MDHEN and CDR2 SYDVKM.

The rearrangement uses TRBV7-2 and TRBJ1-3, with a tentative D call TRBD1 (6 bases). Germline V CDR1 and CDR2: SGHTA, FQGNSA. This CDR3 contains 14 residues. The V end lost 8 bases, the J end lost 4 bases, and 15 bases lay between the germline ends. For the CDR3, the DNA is TGTGCCAGCTCTCGGGCAGACAGGGGAAACACCATATATTTT. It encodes CASSRADRGNTIYF. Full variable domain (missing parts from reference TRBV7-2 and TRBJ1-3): GAGVSQSPSNKVTEKGKDVELRCDPISGHTALYWYRQSLGQGLEFLIYFQGNSAPDKSGLPSDRFSAERTGGSVSTLTIQRTQQEDSAVYLCASSRADRGNTIYFGEGSWLTVV.

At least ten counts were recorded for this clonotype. The CDR3 reads CASSLTAGAGDTQYF. The CDR3 coding sequence is TGTGCCAGCAGCTTAACCGCGGGGGCTGGAGATACGCAGTATTTT. V gene TRBV7-8 combines with J gene TRBJ2-3; a weak D match, TRBD2 (7 bases). This CDR3 is 15 amino acids long. CDR1 is SGHVS, CDR2 FQNEAQ, per germline. Trimming cost V 2 bases and J 5 bases, with 14 bases left between them.

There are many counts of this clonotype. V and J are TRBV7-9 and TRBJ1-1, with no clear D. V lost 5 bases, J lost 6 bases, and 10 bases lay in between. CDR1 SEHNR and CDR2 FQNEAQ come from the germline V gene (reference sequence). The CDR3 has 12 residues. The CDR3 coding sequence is TGTGCCAGCAGCCCCCCTGGGGCTGAAGCTTTCTTT. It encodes CASSPPGAEAFF.

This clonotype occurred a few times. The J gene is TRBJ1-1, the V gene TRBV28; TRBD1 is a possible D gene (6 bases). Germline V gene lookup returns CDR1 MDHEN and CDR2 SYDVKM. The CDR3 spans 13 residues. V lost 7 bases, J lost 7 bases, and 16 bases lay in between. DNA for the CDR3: TGTGCCAGCACCCTAGGGGGGCAGCGTGAAGCTTTCTTT. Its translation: CASTLGGQREAFF.